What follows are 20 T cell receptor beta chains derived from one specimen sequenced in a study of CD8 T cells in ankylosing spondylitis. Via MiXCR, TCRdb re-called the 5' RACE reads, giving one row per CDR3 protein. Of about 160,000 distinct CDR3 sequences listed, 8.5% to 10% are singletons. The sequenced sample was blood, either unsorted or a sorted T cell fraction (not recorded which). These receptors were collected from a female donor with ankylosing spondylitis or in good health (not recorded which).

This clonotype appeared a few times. CDR3 bases: TGTGCCAGCAGCTTAGGGGGATTAGGTGGCTACACCTTC. Translating gives CASSLGGLGGYTF. V is TRBV7-2 and J is TRBJ1-2, with D hard to call. Looked up from germline, CDR1 is SGHTA and CDR2 is FQGNSA. The V end was cut by 1 base, the J end by 7 bases, with 10 bases between. This CDR3 has 13 amino acids. Variable domain in full (rest from reference TRBV7-2 and TRBJ1-2): GAGVSQSPSNKVTEKGKDVELRCDPISGHTALYWYRQSLGQGLEFLIYFQGNSAPDKSGLPSDRFSAERTGGSVSTLTIQRTQQEDSAVYLCASSLGGLGGYTFGSGTRLTVV.

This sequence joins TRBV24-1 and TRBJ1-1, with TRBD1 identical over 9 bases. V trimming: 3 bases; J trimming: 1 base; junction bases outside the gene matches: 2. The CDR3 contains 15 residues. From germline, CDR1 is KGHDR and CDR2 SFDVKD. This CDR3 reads CATSDPGQGNTEAFF. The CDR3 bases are TGTGCCACCAGTGATCCGGGACAGGGGAACACTGAAGCTTTCTTT.

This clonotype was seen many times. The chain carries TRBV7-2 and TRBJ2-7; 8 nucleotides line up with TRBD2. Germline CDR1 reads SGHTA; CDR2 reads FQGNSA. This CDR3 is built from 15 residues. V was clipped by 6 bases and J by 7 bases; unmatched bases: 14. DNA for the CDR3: TGTGCCAGCAGAGAACCCGGGACTAGTGGTCCTGAGCAGTACTTC. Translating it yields CASREPGTSGPEQYF.

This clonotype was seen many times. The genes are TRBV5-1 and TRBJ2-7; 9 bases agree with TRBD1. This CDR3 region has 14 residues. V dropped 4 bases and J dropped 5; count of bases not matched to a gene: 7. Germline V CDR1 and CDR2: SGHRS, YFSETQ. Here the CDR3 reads CASSMDRGWDEQYF. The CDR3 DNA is TGCGCCAGCAGCATGGACAGGGGTTGGGACGAGCAGTACTTC.

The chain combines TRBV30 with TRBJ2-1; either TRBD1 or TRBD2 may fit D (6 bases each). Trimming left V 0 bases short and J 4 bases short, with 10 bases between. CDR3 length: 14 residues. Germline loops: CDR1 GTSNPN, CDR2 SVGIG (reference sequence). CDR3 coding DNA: TGTGCCTGGAGTGTAGGGGGACTTTACAATGAGCAGTTCTTC. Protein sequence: CAWSVGGLYNEQFF.

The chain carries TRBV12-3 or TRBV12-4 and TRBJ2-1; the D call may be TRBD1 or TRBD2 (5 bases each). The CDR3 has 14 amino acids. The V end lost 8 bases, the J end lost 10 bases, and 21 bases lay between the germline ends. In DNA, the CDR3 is TGTGCCAGCGCCCCAGGGAGCCTACCGAACGAGCAGTTCTTC. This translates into CASAPGSLPNEQFF.

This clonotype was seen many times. CDR3 coding DNA: TGTGCCAGCCTGGGCAATGAGCAGTTCTTC. Protein: CASLGNEQFF. The rearrangement uses TRBV12-3 or TRBV12-4 and TRBJ2-1; D is undetermined. Deletions cut 8 bases from V and 6 bases from J, with 5 bases between. This CDR3 has 10 residues.

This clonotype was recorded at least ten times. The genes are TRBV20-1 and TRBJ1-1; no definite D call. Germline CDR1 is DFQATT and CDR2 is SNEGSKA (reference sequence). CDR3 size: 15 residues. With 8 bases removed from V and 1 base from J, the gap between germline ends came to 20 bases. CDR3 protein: CSSLSFLDANTEAFF. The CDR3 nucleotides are TGCAGTTCGCTCTCATTTTTGGACGCGAACACTGAAGCTTTCTTT.

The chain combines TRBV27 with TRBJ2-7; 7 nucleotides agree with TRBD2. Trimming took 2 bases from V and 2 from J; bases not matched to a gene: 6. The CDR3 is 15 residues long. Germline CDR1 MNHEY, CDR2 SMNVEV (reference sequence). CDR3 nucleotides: TGTGCCAGCAGTTTACGCGGGAGTGGTGCCTACGAGCAGTACTTC. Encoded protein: CASSLRGSGAYEQYF.

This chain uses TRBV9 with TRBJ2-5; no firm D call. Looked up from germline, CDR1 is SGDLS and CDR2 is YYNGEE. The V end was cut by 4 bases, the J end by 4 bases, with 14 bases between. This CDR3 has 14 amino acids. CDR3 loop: CASSPQTVSETQYF. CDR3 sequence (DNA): TGTGCCAGCAGCCCCCAGACTGTGTCAGAGACCCAGTACTTC.

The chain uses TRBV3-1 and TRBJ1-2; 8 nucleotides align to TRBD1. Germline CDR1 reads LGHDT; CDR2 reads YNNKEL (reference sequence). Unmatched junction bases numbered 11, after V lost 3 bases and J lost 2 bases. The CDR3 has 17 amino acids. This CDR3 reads CASSHFPGGAGNYGYTF. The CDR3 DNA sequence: TGTGCCAGCAGCCATTTCCCAGGGGGCGCGGGGAACTATGGCTACACCTTC.

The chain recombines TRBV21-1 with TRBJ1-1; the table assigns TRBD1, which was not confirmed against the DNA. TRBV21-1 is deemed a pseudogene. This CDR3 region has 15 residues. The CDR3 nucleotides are TGTGCCAGCAGCTTCCGGGACAGGGGGAACACTGAAGCTTTCTTT. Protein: CASSFRDRGNTEAFF.

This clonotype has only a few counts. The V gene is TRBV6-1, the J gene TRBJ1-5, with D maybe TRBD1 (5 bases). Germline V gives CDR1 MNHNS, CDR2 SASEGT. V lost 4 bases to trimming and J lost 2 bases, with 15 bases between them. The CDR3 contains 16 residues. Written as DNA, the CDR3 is TGTGCCAGCAGTGGGGGACTTCGGCTGGGCAATCAGCCCCAGCATTTT. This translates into CASSGGLRLGNQPQHF.

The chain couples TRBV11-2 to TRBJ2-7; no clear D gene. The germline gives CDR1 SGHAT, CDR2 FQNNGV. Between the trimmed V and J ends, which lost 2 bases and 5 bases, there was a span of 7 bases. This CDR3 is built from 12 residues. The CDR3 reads CASSLRLDEQYF. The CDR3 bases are TGTGCCAGCAGCTTAAGGTTGGACGAGCAGTACTTC. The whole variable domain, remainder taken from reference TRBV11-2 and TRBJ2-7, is EAGVAQSPRYKIIEKRQSVAFWCNPISGHATLYWYQQILGQGPKLLIQFQNNGVVDDSQLPKDRFSAERLKGVDSTLKIQPAKLEDSAVYLCASSLRLDEQYFGPGTRLTVT.

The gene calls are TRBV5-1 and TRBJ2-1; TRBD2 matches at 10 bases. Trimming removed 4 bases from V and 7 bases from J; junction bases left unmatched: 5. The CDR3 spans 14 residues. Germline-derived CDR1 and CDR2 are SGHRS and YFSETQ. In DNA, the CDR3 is TGCGCCAGCAGCCCTAGCGGGAGAAGTAATGAGCAGTTCTTC. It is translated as CASSPSGRSNEQFF.

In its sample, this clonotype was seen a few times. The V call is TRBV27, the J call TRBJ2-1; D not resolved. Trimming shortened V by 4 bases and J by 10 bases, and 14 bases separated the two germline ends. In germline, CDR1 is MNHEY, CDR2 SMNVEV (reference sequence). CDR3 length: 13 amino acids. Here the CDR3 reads CASSSSPLGEQFF. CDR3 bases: TGTGCCAGCAGTTCCTCCCCCTTGGGGGAGCAGTTCTTC.

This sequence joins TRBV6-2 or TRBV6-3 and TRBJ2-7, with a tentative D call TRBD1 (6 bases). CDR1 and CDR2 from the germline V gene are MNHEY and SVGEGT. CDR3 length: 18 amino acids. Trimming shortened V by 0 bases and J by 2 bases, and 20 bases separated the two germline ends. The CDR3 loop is CASSYSLGQGPHPYEQYF. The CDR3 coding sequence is TGTGCCAGCAGTTACTCGTTGGGCCAGGGGCCACATCCCTACGAGCAGTACTTC.

The CDR3 coding sequence is TGTGCCAGCAGGCCATCTTTAGGGGGGAATCAGCCCCAGCATTTT. Residues: CASRPSLGGNQPQHF. The gene calls are TRBV28 and TRBJ1-5; weak D call: TRBD1 (6 bases). Germline assignment: CDR1 MDHEN and CDR2 SYDVKM. V dropped 6 bases and J dropped 4 bases, with 16 bases sitting between them. This CDR3 comprises 15 residues.

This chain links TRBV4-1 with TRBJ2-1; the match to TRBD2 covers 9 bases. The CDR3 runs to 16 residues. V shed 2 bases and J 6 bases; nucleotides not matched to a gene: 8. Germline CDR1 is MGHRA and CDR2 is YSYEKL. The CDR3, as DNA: TGCGCCAGCAGCCAACTACTAGCGGGCGATCCCAATGAGCAGTTCTTC. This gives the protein CASSQLLAGDPNEQFF.

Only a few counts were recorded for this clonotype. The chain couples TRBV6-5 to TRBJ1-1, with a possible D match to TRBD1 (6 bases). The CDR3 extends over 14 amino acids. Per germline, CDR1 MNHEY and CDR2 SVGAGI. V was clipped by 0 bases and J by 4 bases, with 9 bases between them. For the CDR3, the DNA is TGTGCCAGCAGTTACTCCACAGGGAGCACTGAAGCTTTCTTT. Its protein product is CASSYSTGSTEAFF.